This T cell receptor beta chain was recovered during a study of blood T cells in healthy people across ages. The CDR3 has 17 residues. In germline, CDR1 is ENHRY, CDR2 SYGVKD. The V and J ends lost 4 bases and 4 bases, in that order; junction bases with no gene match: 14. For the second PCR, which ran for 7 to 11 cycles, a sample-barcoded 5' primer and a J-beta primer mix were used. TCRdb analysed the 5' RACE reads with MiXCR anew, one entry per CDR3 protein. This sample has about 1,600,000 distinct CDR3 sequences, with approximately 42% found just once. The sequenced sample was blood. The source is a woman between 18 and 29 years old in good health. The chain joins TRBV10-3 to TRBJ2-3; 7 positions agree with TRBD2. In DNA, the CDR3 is TGTGCCATCAGTGTGTCGGGACTAACGGGGTCATCAGATACGCAGTATTTT. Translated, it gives CAISVSGLTGSSDTQYF.